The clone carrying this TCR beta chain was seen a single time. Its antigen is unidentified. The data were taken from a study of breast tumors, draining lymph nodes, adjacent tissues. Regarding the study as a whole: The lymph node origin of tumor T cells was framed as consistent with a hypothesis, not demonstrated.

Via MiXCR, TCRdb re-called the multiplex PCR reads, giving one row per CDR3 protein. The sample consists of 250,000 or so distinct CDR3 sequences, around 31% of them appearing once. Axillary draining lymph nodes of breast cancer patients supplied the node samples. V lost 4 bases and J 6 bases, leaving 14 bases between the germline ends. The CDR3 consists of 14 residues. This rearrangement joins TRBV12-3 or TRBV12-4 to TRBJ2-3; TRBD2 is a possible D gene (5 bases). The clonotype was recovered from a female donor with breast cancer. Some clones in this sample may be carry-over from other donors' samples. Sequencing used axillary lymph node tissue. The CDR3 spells CASSSREWMDTQYF. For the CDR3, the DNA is TGTGCCAGCAGTTCGAGGGAGTGGATGGATACGCAGTATTTT.